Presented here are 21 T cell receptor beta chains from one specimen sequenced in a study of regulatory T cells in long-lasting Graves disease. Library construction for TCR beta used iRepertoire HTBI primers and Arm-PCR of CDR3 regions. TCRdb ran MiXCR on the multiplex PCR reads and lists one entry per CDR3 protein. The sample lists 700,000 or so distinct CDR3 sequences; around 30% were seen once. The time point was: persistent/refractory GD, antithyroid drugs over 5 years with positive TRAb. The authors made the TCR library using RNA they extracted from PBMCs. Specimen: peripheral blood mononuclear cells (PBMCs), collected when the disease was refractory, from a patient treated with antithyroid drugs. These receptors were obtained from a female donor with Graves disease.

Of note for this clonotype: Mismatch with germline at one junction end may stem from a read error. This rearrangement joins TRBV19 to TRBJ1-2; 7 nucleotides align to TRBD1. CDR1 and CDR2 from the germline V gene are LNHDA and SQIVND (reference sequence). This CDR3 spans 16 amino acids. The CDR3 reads CASILKGDSTFYGCTF. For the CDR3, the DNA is TGTGCCAGTATTCTAAAGGGGGACAGCACATTCTATGGCTGCACCTTC.

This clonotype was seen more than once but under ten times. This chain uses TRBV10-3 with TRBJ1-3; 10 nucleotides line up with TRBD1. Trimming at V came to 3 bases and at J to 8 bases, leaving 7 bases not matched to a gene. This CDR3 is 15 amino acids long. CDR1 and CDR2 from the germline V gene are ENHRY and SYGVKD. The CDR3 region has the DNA TGTGCCATCAGTGACGCAGGGGACAGGGGAGACACCATATATTTT. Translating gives CAISDAGDRGDTIYF.

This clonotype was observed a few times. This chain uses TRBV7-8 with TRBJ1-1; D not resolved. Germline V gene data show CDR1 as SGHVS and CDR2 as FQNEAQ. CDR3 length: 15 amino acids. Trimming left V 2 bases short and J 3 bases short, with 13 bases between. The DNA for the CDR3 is TGTGCCAGCAGCTTAAGAGGTCGGTTGGACACTGAAGCTTTCTTT. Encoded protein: CASSLRGRLDTEAFF.

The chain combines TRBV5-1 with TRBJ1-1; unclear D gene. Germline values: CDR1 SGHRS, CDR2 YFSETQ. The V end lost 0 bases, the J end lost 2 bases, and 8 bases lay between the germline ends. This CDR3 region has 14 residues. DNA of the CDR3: TGCGCCAGCAGCTTGGCCAACAGCAACACTGAAGCTTTCTTT. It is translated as CASSLANSNTEAFF.

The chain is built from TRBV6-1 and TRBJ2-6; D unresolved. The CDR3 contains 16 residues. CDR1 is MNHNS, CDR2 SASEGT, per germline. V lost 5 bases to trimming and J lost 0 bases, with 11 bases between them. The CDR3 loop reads CASSPTGGSGANVLTF. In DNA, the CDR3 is TGTGCCAGCAGTCCGACGGGCGGCTCTGGGGCCAACGTCCTGACTTTC.

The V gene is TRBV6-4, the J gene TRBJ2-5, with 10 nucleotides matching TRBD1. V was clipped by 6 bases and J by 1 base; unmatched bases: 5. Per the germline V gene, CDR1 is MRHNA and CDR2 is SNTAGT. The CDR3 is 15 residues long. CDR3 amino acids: CASRNRDRGQETQYF. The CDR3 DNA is TGTGCCAGCAGGAACCGGGACAGGGGCCAAGAGACCCAGTACTTC.

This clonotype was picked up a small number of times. The CDR3 loop reads CASSYGTASSYNSPLHF. The CDR3 DNA sequence: TGTGCCAGCAGCTATGGGACAGCGAGCTCCTATAATTCACCCCTCCACTTT. The chain combines TRBV28 with TRBJ1-6; 7 bases match TRBD1. The germline V gene has CDR1 MDHEN and CDR2 SYDVKM. The V segment lost 6 bases and the J segment 0 bases; nucleotides outside the gene matches: 8. The CDR3 length is 17 residues.

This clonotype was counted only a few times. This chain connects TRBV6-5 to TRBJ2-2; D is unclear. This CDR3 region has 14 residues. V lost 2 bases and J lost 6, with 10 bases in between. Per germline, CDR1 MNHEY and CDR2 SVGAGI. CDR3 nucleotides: TGTGCCAGCAGTTACCTTCCCGCCTCCGGGGAGCTGTTTTTT. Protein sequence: CASSYLPASGELFF.

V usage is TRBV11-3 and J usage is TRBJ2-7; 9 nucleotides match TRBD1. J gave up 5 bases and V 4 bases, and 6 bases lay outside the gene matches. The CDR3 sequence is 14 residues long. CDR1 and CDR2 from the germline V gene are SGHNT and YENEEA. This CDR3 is CASSSGTGTHEQYF. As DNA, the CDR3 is TGTGCCAGCAGCTCCGGGACAGGGACGCACGAGCAGTACTTC.

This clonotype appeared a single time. The CDR3 sequence is CSASDPTRTRNTEAFF. As DNA, the CDR3 is TGCAGTGCTAGCGACCCTACTAGAACCAGAAACACTGAAGCTTTCTTT. This chain connects TRBV20-1 to TRBJ1-1; D is unclear. The germline V gene has CDR1 DFQATT and CDR2 SNEGSKA (reference sequence). Trimming took 3 bases from V and 2 from J, leaving 19 bases between them. This CDR3 is built from 16 residues.

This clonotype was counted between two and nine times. Written as DNA, the CDR3 is TGTGCCAGCAGTCGGGAGTTGGGCGGGGAGCTGTTTTTT. Translation: CASSRELGGELFF. The chain couples TRBV2 to TRBJ2-2, with D possibly being TRBD2 (6 bases). The CDR3 contains 13 residues. Trimming pared 5 bases from V and 7 bases from J, leaving 11 bases between. From germline, CDR1 is SNHLY and CDR2 FYNNEI.

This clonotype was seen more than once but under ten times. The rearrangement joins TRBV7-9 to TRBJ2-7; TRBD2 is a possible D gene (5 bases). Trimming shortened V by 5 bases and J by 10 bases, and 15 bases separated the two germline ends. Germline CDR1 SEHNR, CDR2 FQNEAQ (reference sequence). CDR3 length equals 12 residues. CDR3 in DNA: TGTGCCAGCAGCCATCAACGGGGTTTTCAGTACTTC. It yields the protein CASSHQRGFQYF.

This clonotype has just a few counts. In DNA, the CDR3 is TGTGCCAGCAGTCCCGTCCGGACTAGAGTAGCCGAGCAGTACTTC. Amino acid sequence: CASSPVRTRVAEQYF. The chain is built from TRBV28 and TRBJ2-7; 7 nucleotides match TRBD2. The CDR3 contains 15 residues. V lost 5 bases and J lost 6; bases outside the gene matches: 13. The germline V gene has CDR1 MDHEN and CDR2 SYDVKM.

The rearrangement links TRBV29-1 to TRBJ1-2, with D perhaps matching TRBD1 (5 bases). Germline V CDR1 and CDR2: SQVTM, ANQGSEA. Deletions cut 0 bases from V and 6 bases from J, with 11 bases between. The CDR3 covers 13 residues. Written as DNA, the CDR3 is TGCAGCGTTGAAGATTCCGGGACCCATGGCTACACCTTC. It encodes CSVEDSGTHGYTF.

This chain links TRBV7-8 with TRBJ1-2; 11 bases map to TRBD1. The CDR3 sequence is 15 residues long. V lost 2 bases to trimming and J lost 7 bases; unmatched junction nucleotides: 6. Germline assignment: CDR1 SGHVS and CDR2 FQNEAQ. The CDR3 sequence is CASSLSHGQGAGYTF. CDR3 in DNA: TGTGCCAGCAGCTTATCCCACGGACAGGGGGCTGGCTACACCTTC.

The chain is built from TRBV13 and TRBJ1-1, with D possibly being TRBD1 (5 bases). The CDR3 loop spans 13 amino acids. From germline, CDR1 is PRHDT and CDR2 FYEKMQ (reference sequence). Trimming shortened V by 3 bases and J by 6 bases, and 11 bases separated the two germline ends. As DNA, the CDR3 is TGTGCCAGCAGCTTTCCAGTGGGGGCTGAAGCTTTCTTT. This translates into CASSFPVGAEAFF.

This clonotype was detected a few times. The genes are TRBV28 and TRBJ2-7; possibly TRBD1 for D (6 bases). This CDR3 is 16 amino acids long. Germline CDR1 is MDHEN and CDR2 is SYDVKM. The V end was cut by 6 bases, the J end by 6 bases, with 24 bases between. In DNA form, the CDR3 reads TGTGCCAGCAGAGTGGGCGGACAGCGAACCTCGGGCGAGCAGTACTTC. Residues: CASRVGGQRTSGEQYF. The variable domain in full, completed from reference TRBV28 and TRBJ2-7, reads DVKVTQSSRYLVKRTGEKVFLECVQDMDHENMFWYRQDPGLGLRLIYFSYDVKMKEKGDIPEGYSVSREKKERFSLILESASTNQTSMYLCASRVGGQRTSGEQYFGPGTRLTVT.

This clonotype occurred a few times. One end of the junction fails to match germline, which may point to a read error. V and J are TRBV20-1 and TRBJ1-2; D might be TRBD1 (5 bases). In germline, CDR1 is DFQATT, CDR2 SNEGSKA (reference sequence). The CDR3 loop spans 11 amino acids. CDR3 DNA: TGCAGTGCTGCCGGGACCCTGGTAAAGGTTTTC. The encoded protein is CSAAGTLVKVF.

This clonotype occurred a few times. The CDR3 bases are TGTGCCAGCAGTTTGCGCGTCGAGGGGGTGGAGACCCAGTACTTC. Its translation: CASSLRVEGVETQYF. The chain has TRBV6-2 or TRBV6-3 and TRBJ2-5; maybe TRBD1 (6 bases). CDR1 and CDR2 (germline): MNHEY, SVGEGT. V lost 4 bases, J lost 5 bases, and 17 bases lay in between. This CDR3 has 15 amino acids.

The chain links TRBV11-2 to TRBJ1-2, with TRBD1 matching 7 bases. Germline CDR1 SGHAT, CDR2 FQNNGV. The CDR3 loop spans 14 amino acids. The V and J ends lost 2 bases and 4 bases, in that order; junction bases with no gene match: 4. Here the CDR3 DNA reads TGTGCCAGCAGCTTATGGCGGGACAGCTATGGCTACACCTTC. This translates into CASSLWRDSYGYTF.

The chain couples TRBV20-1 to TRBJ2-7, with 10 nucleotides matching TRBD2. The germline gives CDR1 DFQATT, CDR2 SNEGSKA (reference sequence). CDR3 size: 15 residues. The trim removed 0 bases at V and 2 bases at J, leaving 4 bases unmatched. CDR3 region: CSARDLGLAAYEQYF. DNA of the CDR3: TGCAGTGCTAGAGATTTAGGACTAGCGGCCTACGAGCAGTACTTC.